Listed below are T cell receptor beta chains from one sample, sequenced in a study of T cell responses to AZD1222 COVID-19 vaccine. Generated by immunoSEQ multiplex PCR, the TCRdb table keeps only in-frame clones and is missing some. Of about 180,000 clones detected, 85% to 95% appear once; the ten largest clones hold around 2%. The sample here was peripheral blood, taken 28 days after the second AZD1222 dose. Receptor source: an adult who received the AZD1222 COVID-19 vaccine. CDR3s include the opening cysteine and the closing phenylalanine or tryptophan. Each record gives: J gene, D gene, clone size, V gene, CDR3 protein, CDR3 DNA. D genes are given only for firm matches. Size tells how often a clone was seen (once, few, many) or the class of an expanded clone, and some rows leave it out.

>TRBJ2-7|TRBD2|NA|TRBV28
CASTPGRALRFSEQYF
TGTGCCAGCACCCCGGGGAGGGCCCTTCGTTTTAGCGAGCAGTACTTC
>TRBJ1-1|NA|NA|TRBV6-1
CASSEEPVKAFF
TGTGCCAGCAGCGAAGAACCCGTGAAGGCTTTCTTT
>TRBJ2-3|NA|NA|TRBV13
CASSPSPLRGGKSSTDTQYF
TGTGCCAGCAGCCCGTCCCCGTTGCGCGGGGGCAAAAGTAGCACAGATACGCAGTATTTT
>TRBJ2-1|NA|NA|TRBV6-2/TRBV6-3
CASGSGVDYNEQFF
TGTGCCAGCGGTTCGGGGGTGGATTACAATGAGCAGTTCTTC
>TRBJ1-4|NA|NA|TRBV14
CASSRLAVGEKLFF
TGTGCCAGCAGCCGACTGGCGGTCGGTGAAAAACTGTTTTTT
>TRBJ1-5|NA|NA|TRBV3-1/TRBV3-2
CASSQVAGQPQHF
TGTGCCAGCAGCCAAGTCGCCGGGCAGCCCCAGCATTTT
>TRBJ2-7|TRBD2|NA|TRBV19
CASSRAGGSSYEQYF
TGTGCCAGTAGTAGGGCTGGCGGGAGCTCCTACGAGCAGTACTTC
>TRBJ1-3|NA|NA|TRBV28
CASRLDGYFERNTIYF
TGTGCCAGCCGACTAGACGGCTACTTCGAAAGAAACACCATATATTTT
>TRBJ2-3|NA|NA|TRBV13
CASSLVRVTGDTQYF
TGTGCCAGCAGCTTAGTCCGGGTTACGGGGGATACGCAGTATTTT
>TRBJ1-1|TRBD1|NA|TRBV5-1
CASSLMEGAMDEAFF
TGCGCCAGCAGCTTGATGGAGGGGGCAATGGATGAAGCTTTCTTT
>TRBJ1-5|TRBD1|NA|TRBV5-6
CASSLALTGFKPQHF
TGTGCCAGCAGCTTGGCCCTGACAGGGTTCAAGCCCCAGCATTTT
>TRBJ2-1|NA|NA|TRBV5-1
CASSLQQASSYNEQFF
TGCGCCAGCAGCTTACAACAGGCGAGCTCCTACAATGAGCAGTTCTTC
>TRBJ2-5|TRBD2|NA|TRBV19
CASSLGRTSGRRSQETQYF
TGTGCCAGTAGTCTAGGCAGGACTAGCGGGAGGAGATCACAAGAGACCCAGTACTTC
>TRBJ2-4|TRBD2|NA|TRBV9
CASSATSGETLAKNIQYF
TGTGCCAGCAGCGCGACTAGCGGGGAGACACTAGCCAAAAACATTCAGTACTTC
>TRBJ2-5|NA|NA|TRBV10-2
CASSESVAETQYF
TGCGCCAGCAGTGAGTCGGTGGCGGAGACCCAGTACTTC
>TRBJ2-5|TRBD1|once|TRBV10-3
CAISDRGQETQYF
TGTGCCATCAGCGACAGGGGCCAGGAGACCCAGTACTTC
>TRBJ2-7|NA|once|TRBV27
CASQGRSYEQYF
TGTGCCAGCCAGGGTCGGTCCTACGAGCAGTACTTC
>TRBJ1-2|NA|NA|TRBV12-3/TRBV12-4
CASSLRRAGGYTF
TGTGCCAGCAGTTTACGTCGGGCTGGAGGCTACACCTTC
>TRBJ1-5|TRBD1|NA|TRBV15
CATSRGQGPGQPQHF
TGTGCCACCAGCAGGGGACAGGGGCCGGGTCAGCCCCAGCATTTT
>TRBJ1-2|TRBD1|NA|TRBV28
CASSDRVGYTF
TGTGCCAGCAGTGACAGGGTGGGCTACACCTTC
>TRBJ2-1|NA|NA|TRBV3-1/TRBV3-2
CASSQDTEVDEQFF
TGTGCCAGCAGCCAAGACACGGAGGTGGATGAGCAGTTCTTC
>TRBJ2-1|NA|NA|TRBV5-8
CASSLLSHSSYNEQFF
TGTGCCAGCAGCTTGTTGAGCCATAGCTCCTACAATGAGCAGTTCTTC
>TRBJ1-5|TRBD1|few|TRBV6-1
CASSEPVHRGRGQPQHF
TGTGCCAGCAGTGAGCCCGTCCACAGGGGGCGGGGTCAGCCCCAGCATTTT
>TRBJ2-2|NA|few|TRBV7-8
CASSLVGDPNTGELFF
TGTGCCAGCAGCTTAGTCGGGGACCCGAACACCGGGGAGCTGTTTTTT
>TRBJ1-2|NA|NA|TRBV7-9
CASSLAEGGGYTF
TGTGCCAGCAGCTTAGCGGAAGGCGGCGGCTACACCTTC
>TRBJ1-4|TRBD1|NA|TRBV30
CAWSAVTGAGEKLFF
TGTGCCTGGAGTGCGGTGACAGGGGCAGGTGAAAAACTGTTTTTT
>TRBJ2-5|NA|NA|TRBV7-9
CASSLFSDQETQYF
TGTGCCAGCAGCTTATTTTCGGACCAAGAGACCCAGTACTTC
>TRBJ1-2|TRBD1|NA|TRBV27
CASSAYQGALYGYTF
TGTGCCAGCAGTGCCTACCAGGGGGCCCTCTATGGCTACACCTTC
>TRBJ1-5|NA|NA|TRBV19
CASSMAGRTNQPQHF
TGTGCCAGTAGTATGGCCGGGAGAACTAATCAGCCCCAGCATTTT
>TRBJ2-2|NA|NA|TRBV3-1/TRBV3-2
CASSRQVNGIGELFF
TGTGCCAGCAGCCGTCAGGTGAACGGCATCGGGGAGCTGTTTTTT
>TRBJ2-7|NA|NA|TRBV11-2
CASSPGAGADEQYF
TGTGCCAGCAGCCCTGGGGCAGGGGCCGACGAGCAGTACTTC
>TRBJ1-5|NA|NA|TRBV27
CASSLSWEQPQHF
TGTGCCAGCAGTTTATCGTGGGAACAGCCCCAGCATTTT
>TRBJ2-3|NA|NA|TRBV5-4
CASSQTRGTDTQYF
TGTGCCAGCAGCCAAACCCGGGGCACAGATACGCAGTATTTT
>TRBJ2-5|TRBD1|NA|TRBV7-6
CASSSGQQETQYF
TGTGCCAGCAGCTCGGGACAGCAAGAGACCCAGTACTTC
>TRBJ1-2|TRBD1|few|TRBV6-6
CASRLRDRAYGYTF
TGTGCCAGCAGGCTACGGGACAGGGCCTATGGCTACACCTTC
>TRBJ1-5|NA|NA|TRBV20-1
CSASDGGNQPQHF
TGCAGTGCTAGTGACGGAGGGAATCAGCCCCAGCATTTT
>TRBJ2-5|NA|NA|TRBV11-2
CASSVGGGETQYF
TGTGCCAGCAGCGTAGGGGGTGGCGAGACCCAGTACTTC
>TRBJ2-5|TRBD2|NA|TRBV10-3
CAIREAGGGTQYF
TGTGCCATCAGGGAAGCGGGAGGCGGGACCCAGTACTTC
>TRBJ2-1|TRBD2|NA|TRBV18
CASSPPLIAGGPGEQFF
TGTGCCAGCTCACCACCGTTAATAGCGGGAGGGCCGGGCGAGCAGTTCTTC
>TRBJ2-2|NA|NA|TRBV11-2
CASSWEDRPTGELFF
TGTGCCAGCAGTTGGGAGGACAGGCCCACCGGGGAGCTGTTTTTT
>TRBJ1-2|TRBD1|NA|TRBV7-9
CASRRTGDYGYTF
TGTGCCAGCAGGAGGACAGGGGATTATGGCTACACCTTC
>TRBJ2-1|TRBD2|NA|TRBV7-2
CASSPLAVSYNEQFF
TGTGCCAGCAGCCCCCTAGCGGTCTCCTACAATGAGCAGTTCTTC
>TRBJ2-3|NA|NA|TRBV7-9
CASSPGTPSTDTQYF
TGTGCCAGCAGTCCCGGGACGCCTAGCACAGATACGCAGTATTTT
>TRBJ2-5|TRBD2|NA|TRBV7-2
CASSLGVAGGPAETQYF
TGTGCCAGCAGCTTAGGAGTAGCGGGGGGGCCAGCAGAGACCCAGTACTTC
>TRBJ1-1|NA|NA|TRBV7-3
CASSLTLNTEAFF
TGTGCCAGCAGCTTAACACTGAACACTGAAGCTTTCTTT
>TRBJ2-3|TRBD2|NA|TRBV28
CASRKGLAGATQYF
TGTGCCAGCAGGAAGGGACTAGCGGGAGCTACGCAGTATTTT
>TRBJ1-2|NA|few|TRBV29-1
CSALEDGYTF
TGCAGCGCCCTGGAAGATGGCTACACCTTC
>TRBJ1-5|TRBD1|few|TRBV18
CASSRGQALGQPQHF
TGTGCCAGCTCGCGAGGACAGGCGCTAGGTCAGCCCCAGCATTTT
>TRBJ1-6|TRBD1|NA|TRBV2
CASSPDRGDYNSPLHF
TGTGCCAGCAGTCCTGACAGGGGGGACTATAATTCACCCCTCCACTTT
>TRBJ1-4|NA|NA|TRBV2
CASSDLGTPNEKLFF
TGTGCCAGCAGTGATTTAGGGACGCCAAATGAAAAACTGTTTTTT
>TRBJ1-5|TRBD1|few|TRBV29-1
CSVAGQGGSNQPQHF
TGCAGCGTGGCCGGACAGGGGGGAAGCAATCAGCCCCAGCATTTT
>TRBJ1-2|NA|NA|TRBV18
CASSPQRGNYGYTF
TGTGCCAGCTCACCACAGCGGGGGAACTATGGCTACACCTTC